This T cell receptor beta chain was sequenced for a study of shared clonotypes between healthy human individuals. V shed 5 bases and J shed 0 bases, with 8 bases lying between them. Per germline, CDR1 SEHNR and CDR2 FQNEAQ (reference sequence). The CDR3 contains 14 residues. The sorted-subset replicate PCRs were given roughly 200 ng DNA, which is roughly 30,000 T cell genomes. Profiled with immunoSEQ multiplex PCR; TCRdb holds only in-frame clones, not every one. Here the sample spans approximately 1,000,000 clones, 70% to 85% being singletons. This clone has only one observation. This clonotype was obtained from a man aged 18 to 29 in good health. Some clones in this sample may be carry-over from other donors' samples. This chain links TRBV7-9 with TRBJ2-1; D gene unclear. What was sequenced was memory CD4+ T cells from PBMCs. The subset is: CD45RA-negative fraction. The CDR3 reads CASSTGFSYNEQFF. CDR3 DNA: TGTGCCAGCAGCACCGGTTTCTCCTACAATGAGCAGTTCTTC.